Presented here are 17 T cell receptor beta chains from one specimen sequenced in a study of blood T cell repertoires in COVID-19. The repertoire was sequenced with immunoSEQ multiplex PCR; TCRdb's copy has only in-frame clones and lacks some. The data hold about 180,000 clones, with roughly 90% observed a single time. Sequenced input: PBMCs or T cells enriched from blood (not recorded which). The receptors here all came from a human donor with acute COVID-19. The donor label of this sample is uncertain.

This chain connects TRBV30 to TRBJ1-5; D is possibly TRBD1 (6 bases). This CDR3 contains 15 residues. In germline, CDR1 is GTSNPN, CDR2 SVGIG (reference sequence). Trimming removed 0 bases at V and 2 bases at J, with 11 bases between. CDR3 sequence (DNA): TGTGCCTGGAGTGTACGGGACACCCGCAATCAGCCCCAGCATTTT. Translation: CAWSVRDTRNQPQHF. The full variable domain, in which reference TRBV30 and TRBJ1-5 provide the parts outside the CDR3, is SQTIHQWPATLVQPVGSPLSLECTVEGTSNPNLYWYRQAAGRGLQLLFYSVGIGQISSEVPQNLSASRPQDRQFILSSKKLLLSDSGFYLCAWSVRDTRNQPQHFGDGTRLSIL.

The rearrangement joins TRBV18 to TRBJ2-5; 7 nucleotides agree with TRBD1. CDR1 is KGHSH, CDR2 LQKENI, per germline. The CDR3 contains 15 residues. After removal of 4 bases from V and 3 bases from J, the junction contained 8 bases not matched to a gene. CDR3 in DNA: TGTGCCAGCTCACTTCAGACAGGGACCGAAGAGACCCAGTACTTC. This codes for CASSLQTGTEETQYF.

The rearrangement joins TRBV19 to TRBJ1-2; 7 bases map to TRBD1. The CDR3 loop spans 15 amino acids. Trimming took 6 bases from V and 1 from J; bases not matched to a gene: 8. Germline V gene lookup returns CDR1 LNHDA and CDR2 SQIVND (reference sequence). The CDR3 reads CASSLDRAHNYGYTF. DNA of the CDR3: TGTGCCAGTAGCCTCGACAGGGCGCATAACTATGGCTACACCTTC.

The chain employs TRBV5-4 and TRBJ2-1; 11 nucleotides line up with TRBD2. The CDR3 sequence is 14 residues long. With V trimmed by 0 bases and J by 9 bases, 2 bases remained unmatched. Germline values: CDR1 SGHNT, CDR2 YYREEE (reference sequence). DNA of the CDR3: TGTGCCAGCAGCTTGGAGCTAGCGGGGGGTGAGCAGTTCTTC. It encodes CASSLELAGGEQFF.

This clone was seen once. The J gene is TRBJ2-3, the V gene TRBV10-3, with D tentatively TRBD2 (7 bases). Germline V lookup: CDR1 ENHRY, CDR2 SYGVKD. V was cut by 8 bases and J by 3 bases, with 24 bases left in between. The CDR3 contains 17 residues. CDR3: CAIRLQLAGAGTDTQYF. CDR3 in DNA: TGTGCCATCCGGCTCCAGTTGGCGGGGGCGGGGACAGATACGCAGTATTTT.

The chain carries TRBV19 and TRBJ1-5; D might be TRBD1 (5 bases). Per the germline V gene, CDR1 is LNHDA and CDR2 is SQIVND (reference sequence). This CDR3 spans 15 amino acids. V lost 3 bases, J lost 3 bases, and 12 bases lay in between. CDR3 coding DNA: TGTGCCAGTAGTATTGGGAGGGGTTCCAATCAGCCCCAGCATTTT. Protein product: CASSIGRGSNQPQHF.

V usage is TRBV5-1 and J usage is TRBJ2-7, with D hard to call. Germline CDR1 is SGHRS and CDR2 is YFSETQ. Trimming took off 4 bases at V and 2 bases at J, with 4 bases between the two ends. The CDR3 spans 11 residues. The CDR3 protein is CASSRAYEQYF. The CDR3 DNA reads as TGCGCCAGCAGCCGGGCCTACGAGCAGTACTTC.

This chain joins TRBV12-3 or TRBV12-4 and TRBJ1-2; weak D call: TRBD1 (5 bases). V was cut by 5 bases and J by 8 bases, with 12 bases left in between. This CDR3 has 12 amino acids. CDR3 DNA sequence: TGTGCCAGCAGTAAGGGGTTGAGGGGCTACACCTTC. Amino acid sequence: CASSKGLRGYTF.

CDR3 in amino acids: CASSYGTTYEQYF. CDR3 sequence (DNA): TGTGCCAGCAGTTACGGCACAACCTACGAGCAGTACTTC. The rearrangement joins TRBV6-5 to TRBJ2-7; D not resolved. The CDR3 totals 13 residues. V was trimmed by 2 bases and J by 2 bases, leaving 7 bases between them. In germline, CDR1 is MNHEY, CDR2 SVGAGI.

CDR3: CASSEAASLTYEQYF. The DNA of the CDR3 is TGTGCCAGCAGTGAAGCCGCTAGCCTTACCTACGAGCAGTACTTC. This chain uses TRBV6-1 with TRBJ2-7; tentatively, D is TRBD2 (5 bases). This CDR3 has 15 amino acids. Germline-derived CDR1 and CDR2 are MNHNS and SASEGT. V lost 0 bases, J lost 2 bases, and 11 bases lay in between.

The rearrangement joins TRBV4-1 to TRBJ1-2; 7 nucleotides align to TRBD1. Germline loops: CDR1 MGHRA, CDR2 YSYEKL. This CDR3 comprises 16 residues. V was clipped by 2 bases and J by 4 bases; unmatched bases: 10. The CDR3 spells CASSQRAGGQLYGYTF. In DNA form, the CDR3 reads TGCGCCAGCAGCCAAAGGGCGGGGGGACAGCTCTATGGCTACACCTTC.

The rearrangement joins TRBV5-4 to TRBJ2-1; a possible D gene is TRBD2 (6 bases). This CDR3 is 13 amino acids long. The germline CDR1 and CDR2 sequences are SGHNT and YYREEE (reference sequence). Trimming took 6 bases from V and 6 from J, leaving 13 bases between them. The CDR3 nucleotides read TGTGCCAGCACTCTGCGGGGCTCCAATGAGCAGTTCTTC. Translation: CASTLRGSNEQFF.

The chain employs TRBV7-6 and TRBJ1-4; TRBD1 matches 10 bases. Germline CDR1 is SGHVS and CDR2 is FNYEAQ. The CDR3 has 16 amino acids. V gave up 3 bases and J gave up 8 bases; unmatched junction bases: 9. CDR3 nucleotide sequence: TGTGCCAGCAGCTTTTCCCGGGACAGGGGATACGAAAAACTGTTTTTT. Translation gives CASSFSRDRGYEKLFF.

The V call is TRBV19, the J call TRBJ1-1, with 7 bases matching TRBD1. The junction had 11 bases not matched to a gene; V was cut back by 5 bases and J by 5 bases. CDR3 length: 15 residues. Germline V lookup: CDR1 LNHDA, CDR2 SQIVND (reference sequence). Here the CDR3 reads CASSPQGEPSTEAFF. CDR3 DNA sequence: TGTGCCAGTAGTCCCCAGGGGGAGCCGAGTACTGAAGCTTTCTTT.

The rearrangement links TRBV6-5 to TRBJ2-2; 8 bases fit TRBD1. The germline V gene has CDR1 MNHEY and CDR2 SVGAGI. The J segment lost 5 bases and the V segment lost 4 bases, leaving 6 bases of the junction unmatched. The CDR3 consists of 15 residues. Written as DNA, the CDR3 is TGTGCCAGCAGTTCCAGGGGGCGCCGGACCGGGGAGCTGTTTTTT. This translates into CASSSRGRRTGELFF.

The V call is TRBV18, the J call TRBJ1-1, with TRBD1 identical over 8 bases. The CDR3 spans 14 residues. Germline V gene lookup returns CDR1 KGHSH and CDR2 LQKENI. With 3 bases clipped from V and 1 base from J, the junction kept 1 base outside the gene matches. CDR3 loop: CASSPGTGNTEAFF. Here the CDR3 DNA reads TGTGCCAGCTCACCCGGGACAGGGAACACTGAAGCTTTCTTT. The full variable domain, completed using reference TRBV18 and TRBJ1-1, is NAGVMQNPRHLVRRRGQEARLRCSPMKGHSHVYWYRQLPEEGLKFMVYLQKENIIDESGMPKERFSAEFPKEGPSILRIQQVVRGDSAAYFCASSPGTGNTEAFFGQGTRLTVV.

The chain combines TRBV7-2 with TRBJ1-1, with a tentative D call TRBD1 (5 bases). The germline V gene encodes CDR1 SGHTA and CDR2 FQGNSA. The CDR3 loop spans 14 amino acids. V was pared by 5 bases and J by 4 bases, with 14 bases between. The CDR3 sequence is CASSRPRGGTEAFF. The CDR3 nucleotides read TGTGCCAGCAGCCGCCCTAGGGGAGGCACTGAAGCTTTCTTT.